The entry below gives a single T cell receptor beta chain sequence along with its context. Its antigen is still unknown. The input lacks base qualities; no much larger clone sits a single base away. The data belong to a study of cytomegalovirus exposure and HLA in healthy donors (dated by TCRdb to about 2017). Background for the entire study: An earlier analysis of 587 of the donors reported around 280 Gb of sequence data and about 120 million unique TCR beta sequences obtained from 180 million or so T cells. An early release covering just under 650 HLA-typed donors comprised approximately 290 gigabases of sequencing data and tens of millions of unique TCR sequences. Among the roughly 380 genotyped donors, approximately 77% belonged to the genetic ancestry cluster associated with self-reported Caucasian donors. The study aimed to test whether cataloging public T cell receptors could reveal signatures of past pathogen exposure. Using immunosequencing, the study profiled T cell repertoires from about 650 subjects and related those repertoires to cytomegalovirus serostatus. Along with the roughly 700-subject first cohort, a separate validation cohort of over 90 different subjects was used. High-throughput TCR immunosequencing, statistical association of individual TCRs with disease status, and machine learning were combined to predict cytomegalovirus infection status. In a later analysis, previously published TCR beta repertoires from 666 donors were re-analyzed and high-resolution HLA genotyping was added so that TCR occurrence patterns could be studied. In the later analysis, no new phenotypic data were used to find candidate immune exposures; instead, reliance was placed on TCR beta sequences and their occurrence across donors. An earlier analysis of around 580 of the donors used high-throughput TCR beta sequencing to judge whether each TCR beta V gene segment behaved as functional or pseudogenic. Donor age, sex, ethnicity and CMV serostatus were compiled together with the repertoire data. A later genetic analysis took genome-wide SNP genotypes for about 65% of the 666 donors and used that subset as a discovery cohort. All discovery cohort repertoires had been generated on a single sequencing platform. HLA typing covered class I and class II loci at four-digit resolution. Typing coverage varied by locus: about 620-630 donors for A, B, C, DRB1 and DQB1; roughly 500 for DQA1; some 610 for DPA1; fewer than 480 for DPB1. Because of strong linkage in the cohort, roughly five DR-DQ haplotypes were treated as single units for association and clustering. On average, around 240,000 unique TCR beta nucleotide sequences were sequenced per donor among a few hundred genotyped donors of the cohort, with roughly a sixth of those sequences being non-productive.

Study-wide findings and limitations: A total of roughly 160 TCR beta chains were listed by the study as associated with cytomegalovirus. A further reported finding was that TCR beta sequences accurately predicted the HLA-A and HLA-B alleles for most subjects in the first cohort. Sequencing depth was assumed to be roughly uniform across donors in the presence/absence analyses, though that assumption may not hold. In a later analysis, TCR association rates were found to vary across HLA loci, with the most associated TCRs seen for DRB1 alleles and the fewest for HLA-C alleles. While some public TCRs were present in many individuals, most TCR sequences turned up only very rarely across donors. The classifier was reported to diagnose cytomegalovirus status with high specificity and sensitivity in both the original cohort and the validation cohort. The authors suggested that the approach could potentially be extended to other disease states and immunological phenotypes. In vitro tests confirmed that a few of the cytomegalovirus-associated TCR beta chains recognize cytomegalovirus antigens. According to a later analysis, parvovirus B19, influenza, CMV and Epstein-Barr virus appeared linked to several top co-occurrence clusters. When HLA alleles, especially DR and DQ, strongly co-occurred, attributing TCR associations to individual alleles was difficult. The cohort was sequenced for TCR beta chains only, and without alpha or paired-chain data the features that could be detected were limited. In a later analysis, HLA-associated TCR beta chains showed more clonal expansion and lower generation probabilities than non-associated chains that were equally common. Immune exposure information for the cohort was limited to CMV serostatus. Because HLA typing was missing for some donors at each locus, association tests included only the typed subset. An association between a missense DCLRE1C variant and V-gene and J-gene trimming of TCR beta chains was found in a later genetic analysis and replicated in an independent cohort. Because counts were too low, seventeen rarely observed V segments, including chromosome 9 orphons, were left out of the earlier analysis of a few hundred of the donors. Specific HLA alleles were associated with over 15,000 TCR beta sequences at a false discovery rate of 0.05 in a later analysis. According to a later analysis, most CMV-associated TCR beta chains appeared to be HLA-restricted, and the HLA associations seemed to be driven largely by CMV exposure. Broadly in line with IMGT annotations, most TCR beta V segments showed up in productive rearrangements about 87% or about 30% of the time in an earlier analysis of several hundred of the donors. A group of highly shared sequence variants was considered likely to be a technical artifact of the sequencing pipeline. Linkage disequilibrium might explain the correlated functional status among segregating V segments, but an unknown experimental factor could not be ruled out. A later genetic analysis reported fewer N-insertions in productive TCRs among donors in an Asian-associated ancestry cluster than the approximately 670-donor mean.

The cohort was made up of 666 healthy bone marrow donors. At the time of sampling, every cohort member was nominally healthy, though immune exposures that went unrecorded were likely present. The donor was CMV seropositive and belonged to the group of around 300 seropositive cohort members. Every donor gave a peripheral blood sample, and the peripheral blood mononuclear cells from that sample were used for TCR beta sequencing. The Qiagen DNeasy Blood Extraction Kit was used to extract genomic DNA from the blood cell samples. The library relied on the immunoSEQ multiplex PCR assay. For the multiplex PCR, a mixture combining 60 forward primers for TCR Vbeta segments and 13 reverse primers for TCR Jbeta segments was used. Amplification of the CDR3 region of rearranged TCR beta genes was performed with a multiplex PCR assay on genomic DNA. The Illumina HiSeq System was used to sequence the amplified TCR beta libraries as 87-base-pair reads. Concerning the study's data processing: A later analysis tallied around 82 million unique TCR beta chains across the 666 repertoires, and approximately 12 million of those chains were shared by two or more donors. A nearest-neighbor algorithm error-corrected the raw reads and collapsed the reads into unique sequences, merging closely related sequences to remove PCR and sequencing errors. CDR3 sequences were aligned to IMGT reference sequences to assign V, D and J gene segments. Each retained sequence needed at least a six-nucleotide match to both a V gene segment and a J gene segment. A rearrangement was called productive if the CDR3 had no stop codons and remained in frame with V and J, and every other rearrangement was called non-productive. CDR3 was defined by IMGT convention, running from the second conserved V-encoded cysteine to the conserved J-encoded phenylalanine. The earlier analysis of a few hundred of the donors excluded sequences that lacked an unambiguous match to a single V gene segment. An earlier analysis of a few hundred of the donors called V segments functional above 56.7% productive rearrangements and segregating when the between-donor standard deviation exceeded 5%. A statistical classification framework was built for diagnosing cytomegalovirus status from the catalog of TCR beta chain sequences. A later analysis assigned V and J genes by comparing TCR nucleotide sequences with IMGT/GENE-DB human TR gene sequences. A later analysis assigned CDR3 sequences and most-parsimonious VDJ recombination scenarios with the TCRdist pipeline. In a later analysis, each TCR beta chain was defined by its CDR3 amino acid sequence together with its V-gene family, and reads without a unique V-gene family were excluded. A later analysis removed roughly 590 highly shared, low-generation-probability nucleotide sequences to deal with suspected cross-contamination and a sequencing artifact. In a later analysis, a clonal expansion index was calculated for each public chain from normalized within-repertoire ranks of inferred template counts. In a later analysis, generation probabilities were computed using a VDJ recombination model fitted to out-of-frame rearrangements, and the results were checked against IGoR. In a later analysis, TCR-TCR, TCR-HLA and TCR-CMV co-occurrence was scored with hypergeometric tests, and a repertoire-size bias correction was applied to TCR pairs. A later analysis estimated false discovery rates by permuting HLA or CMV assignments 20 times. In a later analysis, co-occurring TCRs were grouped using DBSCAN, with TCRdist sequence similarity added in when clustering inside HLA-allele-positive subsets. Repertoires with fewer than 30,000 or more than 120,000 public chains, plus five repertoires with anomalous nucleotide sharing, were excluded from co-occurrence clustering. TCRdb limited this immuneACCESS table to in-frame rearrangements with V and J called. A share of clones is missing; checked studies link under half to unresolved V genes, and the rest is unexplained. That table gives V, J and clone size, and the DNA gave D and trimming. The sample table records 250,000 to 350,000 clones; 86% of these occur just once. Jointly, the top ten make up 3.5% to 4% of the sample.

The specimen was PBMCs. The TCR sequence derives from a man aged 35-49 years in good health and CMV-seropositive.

At the DNA level, the sequence is TGTGCCAGCAGCGGTAGGACAGGGGATGGTGAAAAACTGTTTTTT. It codes for CASSGRTGDGEKLFF. This receptor chain uses TRBV11-1 and TRBJ1-4; the junction holds 9 bases that match TRBD1. The CDR3 goes from the cysteine to the phenylalanine over 15 residues. The CDR3 DNA has 45 bases and is translated from base 1. Trimming takes 5 bases off V and 7 bases off J; junction bases not matched to a gene: 8. In the germline V gene (reference sequence), CDR1 corresponds to SGHAT and CDR2 to FQDESV.